This is a list of T cell receptor beta chains from one sample in a study of T cells in localized non-small cell lung cancer. Produced via immunoSEQ multiplex PCR; TCRdb's table is partial and in-frame only. The profile shows approximately 22,000 clones, approximately 90% of them singletons. The material was peripheral blood, obtained before any cancer treatment. These receptors came from a male donor at least 60 years old with stage I squamous cell lung carcinoma. The CDR3 runs from the conserved cysteine through the conserved F or W. Fields, in order: D gene, V gene, clone size, J gene, CDR3 DNA, CDR3 protein. A D gene is named only where the DNA matches it firmly. Only part of the rows carry a size: once, few, many, or a class if the clone is expanded.

>TRBD2|TRBV5-3|NA|TRBJ2-1
TGTGCCAGAAGCTTGCGACTCGGGACTAGCGGGTACAATGAGCAGTTCTTC
CARSLRLGTSGYNEQFF
>NA|TRBV28|NA|TRBJ1-2
TGTGCCAGCAGTATCGACACTGGTCGTAACTATGGCTACACCTTC
CASSIDTGRNYGYTF
>NA|TRBV19|NA|TRBJ2-7
TGTGCCAGTAACGACGGAGGGGATTACGAGCAGTACTTC
CASNDGGDYEQYF
>NA|TRBV7-9|once|TRBJ1-6
TGTGCCAGCAGCCCTCCCGCCCAGGGGAGGAATTCACCCCTCCACTTT
CASSPPAQGRNSPLHF
>NA|TRBV10-1|NA|TRBJ2-3
TGCGCCAGCAGTGAGCCGAGTCGGGATACGCAGTATTTT
CASSEPSRDTQYF
>TRBD1|TRBV4-1|NA|TRBJ1-4
TGCGCCAGCAGCCAGAAGGACAGGGAACTGTTTTTT
CASSQKDRELFF
>NA|TRBV5-1|NA|TRBJ1-3
TGCGCCAGCAGCCGGTCAGGGACATTTCACTCTGGAAACACCATATATTTT
CASSRSGTFHSGNTIYF
>TRBD1|TRBV2|NA|TRBJ1-4
TGTGCCAGCTCCGGACAGGGGGTATCTAATGAAAAACTGTTTTTT
CASSGQGVSNEKLFF
>TRBD1|TRBV9|once|TRBJ1-3
TGTGCCAGCAGCCCCTCCGGGACAGTCGGCGCGCACACCATATATTTT
CASSPSGTVGAHTIYF
>NA|TRBV27|NA|TRBJ2-2
TGTGCCAGCTCCCGATTCGAGGGGATCACCGGGGAGCTGTTTTTT
CASSRFEGITGELFF
>TRBD1|TRBV7-8|NA|TRBJ1-2
TGTGCCAGCAGCCACGACAGGGATTGGGGCTACACCTTC
CASSHDRDWGYTF
>NA|TRBV4-2|NA|TRBJ1-4
TGTGCCAGCAGCCAAGCCTCCTCAGGGTCAGGTGAAAAACTGTTTTTT
CASSQASSGSGEKLFF
>TRBD2|TRBV10-3|NA|TRBJ2-5
TGTGCCATCAGTGGGACCGTGGGGGGGCAAGAGACCCAGTACTTC
CAISGTVGGQETQYF
>NA|TRBV6-5|NA|TRBJ1-3
TGTGCCAGCAGTTACCGGCAGGGGTCCCACACCATATATTTT
CASSYRQGSHTIYF
>TRBD1|TRBV6-5|NA|TRBJ2-6
TGTGCCAGCGGTTTCCTGACAGGGGGCTCCCCGTCGGTCCTGACTTTC
CASGFLTGGSPSVLTF
>NA|TRBV6-1|NA|TRBJ1-1
TGTGCCAGCAGCCTGACAGACAGCACTGAAGCTTTCTTT
CASSLTDSTEAFF
>TRBD1|TRBV18|few|TRBJ1-6
TGTGCCAGCTCACTGACAGGGGGCGCGGGTTCACCCCTCCACTTT
CASSLTGGAGSPLHF
>TRBD1|TRBV18|NA|TRBJ2-5
TGTGCCAGCTCACCACAGCGGGACAGGGTCACGACCCAGTACTTC
CASSPQRDRVTTQYF
>NA|TRBV27|NA|TRBJ1-5
TGTGCCAGCAGTTTCTTGTACGATCAGCCCCAGCATTTT
CASSFLYDQPQHF
>TRBD2|TRBV6-5|NA|TRBJ2-1
TGTGCCAGCAGTTCCCAGGGCGGGGGGAATGAGCAGTTCTTC
CASSSQGGGNEQFF
>TRBD2|TRBV19|NA|TRBJ2-1
TGTGCCAGTAGCCCGCTCAGAAGCGGGGCCTACAATGAGCAGTTCTTC
CASSPLRSGAYNEQFF
>TRBD1|TRBV5-1|NA|TRBJ1-5
TGCGCCAGCAGCCGTGGGACAGGGGGGAATCAGCCCCAGCATTTT
CASSRGTGGNQPQHF
>TRBD1|TRBV6-1|NA|TRBJ1-2
TGTGCCAGCAGTGAAAACCCCTCAGGGGGCCCCTATGGCTACACCTTC
CASSENPSGGPYGYTF
>TRBD2|TRBV30|once|TRBJ2-3
TGTGCCTGGAGTGTACGGTCGGGAGGGGATACGCAGTATTTT
CAWSVRSGGDTQYF
>NA|TRBV13|once|TRBJ1-4
TGTGCCAGCAGCTTCCGAGGCAGGGAGAATGAAAAACTGTTTTTT
CASSFRGRENEKLFF
>NA|TRBV11-2|NA|TRBJ1-2
TGTGCCAGCAGCTTAGTTGCACCCTATTATGGCTACACCTTC
CASSLVAPYYGYTF
>NA|TRBV5-1|NA|TRBJ2-7
TGCGCCAGCAGCTTGATTTTGGGTTACGAGCAGTACTTC
CASSLILGYEQYF
>NA|TRBV5-8|NA|TRBJ2-6
TGTGCCAGCAGCCACGGGGGCCTTCGGTCTGGGGCCAACGTCCTGACTTTC
CASSHGGLRSGANVLTF
>TRBD1|TRBV4-3|medium-sized|TRBJ2-5
TGCGCCGCAAACCAGGCGACAGGGGACCAAGAGACCCAGTACTTC
CAANQATGDQETQYF
>NA|TRBV5-6|NA|TRBJ1-1
TGTGCCAGCAGCTTGGGTAGGGTAGGAGAAGCTTTCTTT
CASSLGRVGEAFF
>NA|TRBV25-1|once|TRBJ1-6
TGTGCCAGCAGCCCATTTAGAGCAGGGGCCGATTCACCCCTCCACTTT
CASSPFRAGADSPLHF
>TRBD2|TRBV4-2|NA|TRBJ2-2
TGTGCCAGCAGCCAAGATTCCGGGACTAGCGTAGCCGGGGAGCTGTTTTTT
CASSQDSGTSVAGELFF
>NA|TRBV5-1|once|TRBJ2-2
TGCGCCAGCAGCCCGGATGGTAGAGTAACCGGGGAGCTGTTTTTT
CASSPDGRVTGELFF
>NA|TRBV27|NA|TRBJ1-6
TGTGCCAGCAGTGGTGACTTAGGCCCCCTCCACTTT
CASSGDLGPLHF
>NA|TRBV5-1|NA|TRBJ2-1
TGCGCCAGCAGCTTGGTTTTGGGGTTAGAGGGCAATGAGCAGTTCTTC
CASSLVLGLEGNEQFF
>NA|TRBV7-2|NA|TRBJ1-1
TGTGCCAGCAGCGGACGATATAACACTGAAGCTTTCTTT
CASSGRYNTEAFF
>NA|TRBV2|NA|TRBJ1-5
TGTGCCAGCAGTGAAGCAGCAGGGAAACAGCCCCAGCATTTT
CASSEAAGKQPQHF
>TRBD2|TRBV19|once|TRBJ2-3
TGTGCCAGTAGTTACTCCGGGACTAGCGTTTCCTCAGATACGCAGTATTTT
CASSYSGTSVSSDTQYF
>NA|TRBV27|NA|TRBJ1-4
TGTGCCAGCAGTTTAGTAGGAAGGGGGGATGAAAAACTGTTTTTT
CASSLVGRGDEKLFF
>TRBD1|TRBV12-5|NA|TRBJ1-5
TGTGCTAGTGGTTTGGTACTGGGGACAGCCCCTAGCAATCAGCCCCAGCATTTT
CASGLVLGTAPSNQPQHF
>NA|TRBV5-1|NA|TRBJ2-1
TGCGCCAGCAGGATATTAGCAGGTGCGGGGAGGAGCTCCTACAATGAGCAGTTCTTC
CASRILAGAGRSSYNEQFF
>NA|TRBV5-4|NA|TRBJ2-1
TGTGCCAGCAGCTTGGCCGGCCGGGACAACTACAATGAGCAGTTCTTC
CASSLAGRDNYNEQFF
>TRBD1|TRBV5-1|NA|TRBJ2-2
TGCGCCAGCAGCCCACGGGCAGGACAGGGAAACACCGGGGAGCTGTTTTTT
CASSPRAGQGNTGELFF
>TRBD1|TRBV6-5|NA|TRBJ1-5
TGTGCCAGCAGCCCCAGGGGGCAGGGTCAGCCCCAGCATTTT
CASSPRGQGQPQHF
>NA|TRBV19|few|TRBJ1-5
TGTGCCAGTAGTTTCCAGGGAGCAATCCAGCCCCAGCATTTT
CASSFQGAIQPQHF
>NA|TRBV19|NA|TRBJ1-5
TGTGCCAGTAGTGGGTTATACGGCAATCAGCCCCAGCATTTT
CASSGLYGNQPQHF
>NA|TRBV1|NA|TRBJ2-4
TGCACCAGCAGCCAAATCTGGCTAATCAAAAACATTCAGTACTTC
CTSSQIWLIKNIQYF
>NA|TRBV19|NA|TRBJ2-7
TGTGCCAGTAGTATAGTCGGGACTGGATTCTCCTACGAGCAGTACTTC
CASSIVGTGFSYEQYF
>TRBD1|TRBV5-1|NA|TRBJ1-2
TGCGCCAGCAGCGACCACGGACAGGGGAACTATGGCTACACCTTC
CASSDHGQGNYGYTF
>TRBD1|TRBV10-3|once|TRBJ1-3
TGTGCCATCAGTGGTCCCGATGACAGGGACACTGGAAACACCATATATTTT
CAISGPDDRDTGNTIYF
>NA|TRBV5-1|NA|TRBJ2-2
TGCGCCAGCAGCTTGGAACCAGGGCTAGACACCGGGGAGCTGTTTTTT
CASSLEPGLDTGELFF
>NA|TRBV14|NA|TRBJ2-3
TGTGCCAGCAGCCCGGGACACCTCAGGACATATTTT
CASSPGHLRTYF
>TRBD1|TRBV6-5|NA|TRBJ1-2
TGTGCCAGCAGGCTAACAGGGGGCCGCGTTGGCTACACCTTC
CASRLTGGRVGYTF
>NA|TRBV6-5|NA|TRBJ2-7
TGTGCCAGCAGTTCATTAGGGACATCCCTTTCCTACGAGCAGTACTTC
CASSSLGTSLSYEQYF
>TRBD1|TRBV28|NA|TRBJ1-4
TGTGCCAGCAGTTTATTCCCCGGACAGGCAAGGCCCGTTTTT
CASSLFPGQARPVF
>TRBD2|TRBV4-1|NA|TRBJ2-1
TGCGCCAGCAGCCAAATAGTTCGGGGGGGCTCCTACAATGAGCAGTTCTTC
CASSQIVRGGSYNEQFF
>NA|TRBV6-6|NA|TRBJ1-6
TGTGCCAGCAGTTACACCCCTGGGACCTCTGATTCACCCCTCCACTTT
CASSYTPGTSDSPLHF
>NA|TRBV11-3|NA|TRBJ2-2
TGTGCCAGCAGCTTCGGCAGGGCCTTCAACACCGGGGAGCTGTTTTTT
CASSFGRAFNTGELFF
>NA|TRBV27|few|TRBJ2-5
TGTGCCAGCAGTCCCCTGGGGCGGACATCCGGGGAGACCCAGTACTTC
CASSPLGRTSGETQYF